Following are 24 T cell receptor beta chains from one sample sequenced in a study of shared clonotypes between healthy human individuals. TCRdb keeps only in-frame clones here, not all; method: immunoSEQ multiplex PCR. This sample has a few million clones, with 93% found just once. Source material: naive CD4+ T cells from PBMCs. Subset specified: CD45RA+ positively selected. These receptors were collected from a man aged 18 to 29 in good health. Some clones in this sample may be carry-over from other donors' samples.

The V call is TRBV7-9, the J call TRBJ2-1; the match to TRBD2 covers 11 bases. Trimming took 5 bases from V and 7 from J; bases not matched to a gene: 10. The CDR3 has 16 residues. Germline CDR1 and CDR2: SEHNR and FQNEAQ (reference sequence). The DNA for the CDR3 is TGTGCCAGCAGCCCCAGGACCGGGACTAGCGGAAATGAGCAGTTCTTC. This gives the protein CASSPRTGTSGNEQFF.

The V and J genes are TRBV7-8 and TRBJ1-2, with D possibly matching TRBD1 (6 bases). With 3 bases removed from V and 8 bases from J, the gap between germline ends came to 31 bases. Germline lookup yields CDR1 SGHVS and CDR2 FQNEAQ. The CDR3 has 19 amino acids. The CDR3 sequence is CASSFIGPIQGAPIRGYTF. CDR3 DNA sequence: TGTGCCAGCAGCTTCATAGGTCCTATACAGGGAGCCCCTATTCGGGGCTACACCTTC.

The rearrangement uses TRBV6-5 and TRBJ2-5, with D perhaps matching TRBD1 (6 bases). The CDR3 runs to 14 residues. The V and J ends lost 2 bases and 2 bases respectively, with 9 bases between them. The V gene's germline CDR1 is MNHEY and CDR2 SVGAGI. For the CDR3, the DNA is TGTGCCAGCAGTTACCGGCAGGGGCAAGAGACCCAGTACTTC. This gives the protein CASSYRQGQETQYF.

The J gene is TRBJ1-4, the V gene TRBV30; D gene unclear. This CDR3 region has 15 residues. Trimming stripped 4 bases from V and 7 bases from J, with 19 bases between. Germline V gene data show CDR1 as GTSNPN and CDR2 as SVGIG (reference sequence). The CDR3 coding sequence is TGTGCCTGGAACATCGGACTCCCAGGTGGTGAAAAACTGTTTTTT. Its protein is CAWNIGLPGGEKLFF.

The chain carries TRBV19 and TRBJ2-3; 13 bases align to TRBD2. The CDR3 consists of 16 residues. Germline V gene lookup returns CDR1 LNHDA and CDR2 SQIVND (reference sequence). V dropped 5 bases and J dropped 2; count of bases not matched to a gene: 4. CDR3 coding DNA: TGTGCCAGTAGTCTTGGACTAGCGGGAGCCACAGATACGCAGTATTTT. Translated: CASSLGLAGATDTQYF.

J is TRBJ2-1 and V is TRBV5-1, with 8 bases aligning to TRBD2. After removal of 0 bases from V and 6 bases from J, the junction contained 8 bases not matched to a gene. Germline CDR1 and CDR2: SGHRS and YFSETQ. There are 16 residues in the CDR3. CDR3 in DNA: TGCGCCAGCAGCTTGGCGGGACTAGTGGGGATCAATGAGCAGTTCTTC. The encoded protein is CASSLAGLVGINEQFF.

The chain uses TRBV7-2 and TRBJ2-2; D not certain. The CDR3 contains 16 residues. V was pared by 2 bases and J by 7 bases, with 17 bases between. Germline V gives CDR1 SGHTA, CDR2 FQGNSA. DNA for the CDR3: TGTGCCAGCAGCTTAACGGTGGTGGCAGCCCACGGGGAGCTGTTTTTT. Amino acid sequence: CASSLTVVAAHGELFF.

The DNA of the CDR3 is TGCGCCAGCAGTGATGGGGTCCCCCGCCCTGGAAACACCATATATTTT. Translated, it gives CASSDGVPRPGNTIYF. The chain uses TRBV10-1 and TRBJ1-3; no clear D gene. The CDR3 consists of 16 residues. Germline V lookup: CDR1 WNHNN, CDR2 SYGVQD (reference sequence). V was shortened by 3 bases and J by 2 bases, with 14 bases between the two germline ends.

CDR3 DNA sequence: TGTGCCAGCAGTTTTACACCCGGATCGAAACTGTTTTTT. Protein: CASSFTPGSKLFF. The genes are TRBV28 and TRBJ1-4; D gene unclear. Trimming removed 3 bases from V and 11 bases from J, with 13 bases in between. This CDR3 has 13 residues. The germline V gene encodes CDR1 MDHEN and CDR2 SYDVKM.

The rearrangement uses TRBV28 and TRBJ1-2; possibly TRBD1 for D (6 bases). V was clipped by 8 bases and J by 8 bases, with 18 bases between them. The germline gives CDR1 MDHEN, CDR2 SYDVKM. The CDR3 covers 13 residues. CDR3: CASRRDTRGGYTF. DNA for the CDR3: TGTGCCAGCCGGCGGGACACCCGAGGGGGCTACACCTTC.

The V and J genes are TRBV6-1 and TRBJ1-1; 8 bases fit TRBD1. CDR3 length: 14 residues. V trimming: 5 bases; J trimming: 8 bases; junction bases outside the gene matches: 10. Germline V gene lookup returns CDR1 MNHNS and CDR2 SASEGT. This chain's CDR3 is CASSRGTGLMEAFF. In DNA, the CDR3 is TGTGCCAGCAGTAGAGGGACAGGTCTCATGGAAGCTTTCTTT.

Of note for this clone: The sample contains more than one DNA sequence encoding this CDR3. The chain recombines TRBV7-3 with TRBJ2-1, with 7 bases that match TRBD2. The V and J ends lost 1 base and 1 base, in that order; junction bases with no gene match: 1. Germline values: CDR1 SGHTA, CDR2 FQGTGA. This CDR3 comprises 15 residues. CDR3 nucleotides: TGTGCCAGCAGCTTAAGCGGGGGATCCTACAATGAGCAGTTCTTC. Translating gives CASSLSGGSYNEQFF.

V is TRBV29-1 and J is TRBJ1-3; 8 bases line up with TRBD1. V lost 6 bases, J lost 4 bases, and 5 bases stayed unmatched. Germline CDR1 and CDR2: SQVTM and ANQGSEA. CDR3 length: 13 amino acids. CDR3 DNA sequence: TGCAGCGTCACCGGGACAGGAGGAAACACCATATATTTT. Encoded protein: CSVTGTGGNTIYF.

The chain couples TRBV5-4 to TRBJ2-3, with 11 bases matching TRBD1. V was clipped by 0 bases and J by 8 bases; unmatched bases: 5. The length of the CDR3 is 15 residues. The V gene's germline CDR1 is SGHNT and CDR2 YYREEE (reference sequence). CDR3 in DNA: TGTGCCAGCAGCTTGGCAGGACAGGGGGCTGTTACGCAGTATTTT. Its translation: CASSLAGQGAVTQYF.

The chain has TRBV5-1 and TRBJ2-2; 7 bases map to TRBD1. Germline CDR1 is SGHRS and CDR2 is YFSETQ. V dropped 4 bases and J dropped 0; count of bases not matched to a gene: 6. This CDR3 has 16 residues. The CDR3 protein is CASSRSGTANTGELFF. In nucleotides, the CDR3 is TGCGCCAGCAGCCGATCCGGGACAGCGAACACCGGGGAGCTGTTTTTT.

V usage is TRBV27 and J usage is TRBJ2-7; 10 bases agree with TRBD2. Germline V CDR1 and CDR2: MNHEY, SMNVEV (reference sequence). The ends lost 4 bases at V and 7 bases at J; junction bases unmatched: 7. CDR3 length equals 14 residues. The CDR3 sequence: CASSSAGLAFEQYF. The CDR3 nucleotides read TGTGCCAGCAGTTCCGCGGGACTAGCGTTTGAGCAGTACTTC.

The chain recombines TRBV7-2 with TRBJ2-1, with 10 bases matching TRBD2. Germline V gene lookup returns CDR1 SGHTA and CDR2 FQGNSA. The CDR3 extends over 15 amino acids. V dropped 4 bases and J dropped 3; count of bases not matched to a gene: 3. CDR3 DNA sequence: TGTGCCAGCAGCTCAAGCGGGGGGGACTACAATGAGCAGTTCTTC. Protein: CASSSSGGDYNEQFF.

V usage is TRBV5-4 and J usage is TRBJ2-3, with a weak D call TRBD2 (6 bases). CDR3 length: 16 residues. The germline V and J ends were trimmed by 0 bases and 1 base, with 12 bases remaining between them. Germline V gives CDR1 SGHNT, CDR2 YYREEE (reference sequence). CDR3 loop: CASSLAGSGGTDTQYF. The CDR3 coding sequence is TGTGCCAGCAGCTTGGCCGGTAGCGGAGGCACAGATACGCAGTATTTT.

This chain uses TRBV18 with TRBJ1-1; D is perhaps TRBD1 (6 bases). Germline CDR1 and CDR2: KGHSH and LQKENI. This CDR3 is 15 amino acids long. The germline V and J ends were trimmed by 3 bases and 3 bases, with 14 bases remaining between them. Here the CDR3 reads CASSPWQGWDTEAFF. The CDR3 DNA reads as TGTGCCAGCTCACCCTGGCAGGGGTGGGACACTGAAGCTTTCTTT.

The chain is built from TRBV28 and TRBJ1-1, with TRBD1 matching over 8 bases. This CDR3 has 16 amino acids. Germline CDR1 MDHEN, CDR2 SYDVKM. V dropped 3 bases and J dropped 1; count of bases not matched to a gene: 7. CDR3 bases: TGTGCCAGCAGTTTCACCCAGGGGGCGCGGAACACTGAAGCTTTCTTT. This codes for CASSFTQGARNTEAFF.

The genes are TRBV9 and TRBJ2-5; D is perhaps TRBD2 (5 bases). The CDR3 is 14 amino acids. Germline loops: CDR1 SGDLS, CDR2 YYNGEE. V was pared by 3 bases and J by 5 bases, with 14 bases between. The CDR3 DNA reads as TGTGCCAGCAGCGGAAACGGGGATAGGGAGACCCAGTACTTC. Encoded protein: CASSGNGDRETQYF.

Details on this clone: At the DNA level, this CDR3 is encoded by other sequences in the same sample as well. The rearrangement uses TRBV5-1 and TRBJ1-4, with D hard to call. The V end lost 4 bases, the J end lost 0 bases, and 7 bases lay between the germline ends. CDR1 SGHRS and CDR2 YFSETQ come from the germline V gene. The CDR3 consists of 14 residues. In nucleotides, the CDR3 is TGCGCCAGCAGCACCACAGCAACTAATGAAAAACTGTTTTTT. As protein: CASSTTATNEKLFF.

This rearrangement joins TRBV6-1 to TRBJ2-1; D call uncertain. The CDR3 runs to 12 residues. Germline assignment: CDR1 MNHNS and CDR2 SASEGT. Between the trimmed V and J ends, which lost 2 bases and 8 bases, there was a span of 7 bases. Here the CDR3 reads CASSETTDEQFF. The CDR3 nucleotides read TGTGCCAGCAGTGAAACTACGGATGAGCAGTTCTTC.

The chain recombines TRBV5-1 with TRBJ2-3; 11 bases are shared with TRBD2. V lost 5 bases, J lost 2 bases, and 7 bases stayed unmatched. Germline V gene sequence: CDR1 SGHRS, CDR2 YFSETQ. The CDR3 runs 16 residues. The CDR3 DNA reads as TGCGCCAGCAGATCCGGGACTAGCGGTGTCACAGATACGCAGTATTTT. Protein sequence: CASRSGTSGVTDTQYF.